Listed here are 28 T cell receptor beta chains from one sample, sequenced in a study of cytomegalovirus exposure and HLA in healthy donors. Some clones are missing from TCRdb's copy, which holds only in-frame ones; the method was immunoSEQ multiplex PCR. The sample carries some 66,000 clones, around 97% recorded once. Sequencing was carried out using PBMCs. These receptors were taken from a young woman in good health and CMV-seropositive.

This clone was recorded once. The chain employs TRBV4-1 and TRBJ1-3, with 11 bases identical to TRBD1. The length of the CDR3 is 16 residues. V lost 1 base to trimming and J lost 8 bases; unmatched junction nucleotides: 7. CDR1 and CDR2 from the germline V gene are MGHRA and YSYEKL. The CDR3: CASSQGPGQGVDTIYF. Written as DNA, the CDR3 is TGCGCCAGCAGCCAAGGGCCGGGACAGGGGGTAGACACCATATATTTT.

This chain connects TRBV7-3 to TRBJ2-5; 12 nucleotides align to TRBD2. This CDR3 is 17 amino acids long. Germline assignment: CDR1 SGHTA and CDR2 FQGTGA. Trimming removed 6 bases from V and 2 bases from J; junction bases left unmatched: 10. The CDR3 loop is CASSLSGTSGWQETQYF. The CDR3, as DNA: TGTGCCAGCAGTCTTTCCGGGACTAGCGGGTGGCAAGAGACCCAGTACTTC.

The rearrangement links TRBV5-1 to TRBJ2-1, with TRBD1 matching over 8 bases. V trimming: 5 bases; J trimming: 10 bases; junction bases outside the gene matches: 17. CDR3 size: 16 residues. CDR1 is SGHRS, CDR2 YFSETQ, per germline. This chain's CDR3 is CASSRTGTARDREQFF. The CDR3 nucleotides read TGCGCCAGCAGTCGTACCGGGACCGCCAGGGACAGGGAGCAGTTCTTC.

This chain joins TRBV7-9 and TRBJ1-2, with D uncertain. The V gene's germline CDR1 is SEHNR and CDR2 FQNEAQ (reference sequence). This CDR3 has 15 amino acids. Trimming removed 2 bases at V and 8 bases at J, with 18 bases between. CDR3 DNA sequence: TGTGCCAGCAGCTTAATGCGTATAGGGAGTGGCGGCTACACCTTC. This gives the protein CASSLMRIGSGGYTF.

This chain's CDR3 is CASSPLAGSSLSYEQYF. The CDR3 coding sequence is TGTGCCAGCAGCCCTCTAGCGGGATCTTCACTTTCCTACGAGCAGTACTTC. The chain has TRBV5-4 and TRBJ2-7; 9 nucleotides agree with TRBD2. This CDR3 region has 17 residues. V lost 4 bases to trimming and J lost 1 base; unmatched junction nucleotides: 12. Germline V gives CDR1 SGHNT, CDR2 YYREEE (reference sequence).

V usage is TRBV9 and J usage is TRBJ2-1; a weak D match, TRBD1 (8 bases). V lost 5 bases to trimming and J lost 4 bases, with 13 bases between them. This CDR3 spans 14 amino acids. Germline V lookup: CDR1 SGDLS, CDR2 YYNGEE. DNA for the CDR3: TGTGCCAGCAGTACAGGGGGGGCGTACAATGAGCAGTTCTTC. Protein: CASSTGGAYNEQFF.

The chain has TRBV21-1 and TRBJ2-5; the table's D call of TRBD2 was not tested on the DNA. TRBV21-1 is termed a pseudogene. The CDR3 loop spans 14 amino acids. In nucleotides, the CDR3 is TGTGCCAGCAGCACCCCGAGGTGTGGAGAGACCCAGTACTTC. Amino acid sequence: CASSTPRCGETQYF.

The chain is built from TRBV28 and TRBJ2-2; 8 positions agree with TRBD2. The V gene's germline CDR1 is MDHEN and CDR2 SYDVKM. V lost 6 bases to trimming and J lost 1 base; unmatched junction nucleotides: 1. There are 14 residues in the CDR3. CDR3 nucleotides: TGTGCCAGCAGACTAGCGGAGAACACCGGGGAGCTGTTTTTT. Translated: CASRLAENTGELFF.

V gene TRBV13 combines with J gene TRBJ2-2, with 7 bases that match TRBD2. Germline trimming cut 5 bases from V and 4 bases from J; bases unmatched to any gene: 13. CDR1 and CDR2 (germline): PRHDT, FYEKMQ (reference sequence). This CDR3 is 17 amino acids long. The CDR3 reads CASSGRLRERGTGELFF. The CDR3 DNA follows: TGTGCCAGCAGCGGTCGACTGCGGGAGAGGGGCACCGGGGAGCTGTTTTTT.

The chain employs TRBV6-5 and TRBJ2-7; D is possibly TRBD2 (6 bases). This CDR3 has 16 amino acids. With 0 bases removed from V and 1 base from J, the gap between germline ends came to 13 bases. The germline gives CDR1 MNHEY, CDR2 SVGAGI. CDR3 protein: CASSYSRLGGSYEQYF. The DNA for the CDR3 is TGTGCCAGCAGTTACTCGAGACTAGGAGGTTCCTACGAGCAGTACTTC.

The chain is built from TRBV5-4 and TRBJ2-5; possible D gene TRBD2, 6 bases. The CDR3 has 13 amino acids. The germline gives CDR1 SGHNT, CDR2 YYREEE (reference sequence). The V gene lost 3 bases and the J gene lost 5 bases, with 11 bases spanning the gap. DNA of the CDR3: TGTGCCAGCAGCTCCAAGGAGGGGGAGACCCAGTACTTC. Its translation: CASSSKEGETQYF.

In DNA, the CDR3 is TGTGCCAGCTCATCGACAGGGGGATCATACAATGAGCAGTTCTTC. It codes for CASSSTGGSYNEQFF. This chain uses TRBV18 with TRBJ2-1; 9 nucleotides match TRBD1. CDR3 length: 15 residues. The germline V gene encodes CDR1 KGHSH and CDR2 LQKENI. V lost 5 bases and J lost 4; bases outside the gene matches: 6. The whole variable domain, filled in from reference TRBV18 and TRBJ2-1, reads NAGVMQNPRHLVRRRGQEARLRCSPMKGHSHVYWYRQLPEEGLKFMVYLQKENIIDESGMPKERFSAEFPKEGPSILRIQQVVRGDSAAYFCASSSTGGSYNEQFFGPGTRLTVL.

The rearrangement joins TRBV5-4 to TRBJ2-7; 8 bases map to TRBD1. After removal of 0 bases from V and 9 bases from J, the junction contained 14 bases not matched to a gene. This CDR3 contains 16 residues. In germline, CDR1 is SGHNT, CDR2 YYREEE (reference sequence). CDR3 sequence (DNA): TGTGCCAGCAGCTTGGGAGGTTGGGACAGGAGTCTAGGGCAGTACTTC. Translation: CASSLGGWDRSLGQYF.

The rearrangement uses TRBV5-1 and TRBJ2-3; TRBD2 agrees at 10 bases. V lost 4 bases and J lost 2; bases outside the gene matches: 7. Per germline, CDR1 SGHRS and CDR2 YFSETQ. The CDR3 is made up of 16 amino acids. DNA for the CDR3: TGCGCCAGCAGCCCCGGGACTAGCGAGGACACAGATACGCAGTATTTT. This codes for CASSPGTSEDTDTQYF.

V and J are TRBV5-1 and TRBJ2-1; 9 positions match TRBD1. This CDR3 comprises 15 residues. CDR1 and CDR2 from the germline V gene are SGHRS and YFSETQ. J was trimmed by 9 bases and V by 2 bases; bases with no gene match: 9. In DNA form, the CDR3 reads TGCGCCAGCAGCTTAGACAGGGGGTTCTATGGTGAGCAGTTCTTC. Protein sequence: CASSLDRGFYGEQFF.

This clone is a singleton in its sample. The chain couples TRBV9 to TRBJ2-7; D unclear. Trimming stripped 4 bases from V and 3 bases from J, with 11 bases between. Looked up from germline, CDR1 is SGDLS and CDR2 is YYNGEE. CDR3 length: 13 amino acids. CDR3 nucleotides: TGTGCCAGCAGCTCGCAAGAGTACTACGAGCAGTACTTC. Translated, it gives CASSSQEYYEQYF.

The V and J genes are TRBV5-1 and TRBJ2-5; TRBD2 agrees at 11 bases. J gave up 3 bases and V 9 bases, and 13 bases lay outside the gene matches. The germline V gene has CDR1 SGHRS and CDR2 YFSETQ. CDR3 length equals 16 residues. CDR3 amino acids: CATSSPGTSGKETQYF. CDR3 DNA sequence: TGCGCCACCTCATCACCCGGGACTAGCGGAAAAGAGACCCAGTACTTC.

V is TRBV7-3 and J is TRBJ2-5; D unresolved. The CDR3 has 13 amino acids. Germline values: CDR1 SGHTA, CDR2 FQGTGA. V dropped 3 bases and J dropped 0 bases, with 5 bases sitting between them. The CDR3 region has the DNA TGTGCCAGCAGCTTCGACTACCAAGAGACCCAGTACTTC. It is translated as CASSFDYQETQYF.

The rearrangement links TRBV2 to TRBJ2-1; possible D gene TRBD1, 6 bases. The ends were cut back, 6 bases at V and 6 bases at J, with 12 bases in the middle. From germline, CDR1 is SNHLY and CDR2 FYNNEI. This CDR3 contains 13 residues. The CDR3 bases are TGTGCCAGCAGGGCGGACAGTCCCAATGAGCAGTTCTTC. Translating it yields CASRADSPNEQFF.

This chain joins TRBV27 and TRBJ1-1, with D possibly matching TRBD1 (5 bases). Germline lookup yields CDR1 MNHEY and CDR2 SMNVEV (reference sequence). Trimming shortened V by 0 bases and J by 5 bases, and 13 bases separated the two germline ends. The CDR3 loop spans 15 amino acids. In DNA form, the CDR3 reads TGTGCCAGCAGTTTATCTACAGGAGTTGGGACTGAAGCTTTCTTT. Residues: CASSLSTGVGTEAFF.

This clone showed up just once. The chain combines TRBV15 with TRBJ2-3; 7 bases map to TRBD2. The CDR3 runs 17 residues. Germline-derived CDR1 and CDR2 are LNHNV and YYDKDF (reference sequence). V trimming: 0 bases; J trimming: 0 bases; junction bases outside the gene matches: 6. CDR3 nucleotides: TGTGCCACCAGCAGAGATTTGGGAGGGCTTAGCACAGATACGCAGTATTTT. Amino acids: CATSRDLGGLSTDTQYF.

The chain employs TRBV27 and TRBJ2-5; possibly TRBD2 for D (6 bases). CDR1 is MNHEY and CDR2 is SMNVEV in the germline V gene (reference sequence). The CDR3 spans 10 residues. V was cut by 8 bases and J by 10 bases, with 11 bases left in between. CDR3 DNA: TGTGCCAGCGGCTCGGGGGACCAGTACTTC. Translated, it gives CASGSGDQYF.

The V and J genes are TRBV29-1 and TRBJ2-1; 7 positions match TRBD1. The germline gives CDR1 SQVTM, CDR2 ANQGSEA. The CDR3 is 12 residues long. J was trimmed by 4 bases and V by 6 bases; bases with no gene match: 3. The CDR3 nucleotides are TGCAGCGTCGAGACAGGGTACAATGAGCAGTTCTTC. It translates to CSVETGYNEQFF.

This clone has only one observation. The chain carries TRBV27 and TRBJ1-1; 8 positions match TRBD1. Germline CDR1 reads MNHEY; CDR2 reads SMNVEV (reference sequence). This CDR3 has 15 residues. V lost 6 bases and J lost 2; bases outside the gene matches: 8. CDR3 loop: CASRIRTGSNTEAFF. CDR3 DNA: TGTGCCAGCAGAATTAGGACAGGGAGTAACACTGAAGCTTTCTTT.

The rearrangement links TRBV7-9 to TRBJ1-2, with 9 bases that match TRBD1. Germline V gene sequence: CDR1 SEHNR, CDR2 FQNEAQ (reference sequence). This CDR3 is 16 amino acids long. Trimming took 5 bases from V and 6 from J; bases not matched to a gene: 13. The DNA for the CDR3 is TGTGCCAGCAGCACAACCCGGGACAGGGTTAGTGATGGCTACACCTTC. Amino acids: CASSTTRDRVSDGYTF.

This sequence joins TRBV9 and TRBJ2-5, with 8 bases aligning to TRBD2. The J call may not be correct, given that the DNA end is closer to TRBJ2-7. Per germline, CDR1 SGDLS and CDR2 YYNGEE. The CDR3 length is 15 residues. CDR3 sequence reads: CASSPSGGRPYEQYF. The CDR3 DNA sequence: TGTGCCAGCAGCCCCAGCGGGGGACGCCCCTACGAGCAGTACTTC.

The V and J genes are TRBV5-1 and TRBJ2-7, with 9 positions matching TRBD2. From germline, CDR1 is SGHRS and CDR2 YFSETQ. J was trimmed by 0 bases and V by 5 bases; bases with no gene match: 0. This CDR3 is built from 13 residues. CDR3: CASSSGSSYEQYF. The CDR3 DNA reads as TGCGCCAGCAGTAGCGGGAGCTCCTACGAGCAGTACTTC.

V is TRBV10-3 and J is TRBJ2-1; D may be TRBD2 (5 bases). Germline CDR1 ENHRY, CDR2 SYGVKD. This CDR3 region has 12 residues. V dropped 4 bases and J dropped 6 bases, with 7 bases sitting between them. CDR3 nucleotide sequence: TGTGCCATCAGTGTGCGGGCCAATGAGCAGTTCTTC. Translation: CAISVRANEQFF.